The next 19 T cell receptor beta chains were all read from a single sample in a study of T cells in Graves' hyperthyroidism and ophthalmopathy. Amplification of TCR beta CDR3 regions used RNA as the template. HTBI primers were used for first-round RT-PCR of the TCR CDR3. Using its own MiXCR run on the multiplex PCR reads, TCRdb lists one record per CDR3 protein. The sample has around 340,000 distinct CDR3 sequences, 15% to 20% seen once. Sequencing used blood. Receptor source: a woman aged 40 to 55 with Graves' ophthalmopathy.

This clonotype was recorded a few times. The V call is TRBV4-2, the J call TRBJ2-7, with 12 bases that match TRBD2. The junction had 11 bases not matched to a gene; V was cut back by 2 bases and J by 3 bases. Looked up from germline, CDR1 is LGHNA and CDR2 is YNFKEQ. The length of the CDR3 is 18 residues. CDR3 coding DNA: TGTGCCAGCAGCCAACCCCTAGCGGGAGGGCGAAGCTTCTACGAGCAGTACTTC. Protein: CASSQPLAGGRSFYEQYF.

V and J are TRBV20-1 and TRBJ2-5; the match to TRBD2 covers 10 bases. Per germline, CDR1 DFQATT and CDR2 SNEGSKA (reference sequence). V gave up 0 bases and J gave up 5 bases; unmatched junction bases: 3. The CDR3 loop spans 14 amino acids. The DNA for the CDR3 is TGCAGTGCTAGAGATCTAGCGGGAGAGGAGACCCAGTACTTC. Its translation: CSARDLAGEETQYF.

This clonotype was detected ten times or more. V is TRBV6-5 and J is TRBJ2-2; D gene unclear. The CDR3 runs 14 residues. The germline V gene has CDR1 MNHEY and CDR2 SVGAGI. Trimming cost V 7 bases and J 1 base, with 10 bases left between them. The CDR3 protein is CASTIRGNTGELFF. CDR3 DNA sequence: TGTGCCAGCACTATACGCGGGAACACCGGGGAGCTGTTTTTT.

In this sample, this clonotype turned up many times. The chain combines TRBV6-5 with TRBJ1-2; tentative D call: TRBD1 (6 bases). The CDR3 covers 15 residues. Germline loops: CDR1 MNHEY, CDR2 SVGAGI. The V and J ends lost 2 bases and 4 bases respectively, with 14 bases between them. The CDR3 loop is CASSYPRGLGYGYTF. As DNA, the CDR3 is TGTGCCAGCAGTTACCCACGGGGGCTTGGCTATGGCTACACCTTC.

This clonotype was counted many times. This chain links TRBV5-1 with TRBJ1-6; 7 bases map to TRBD1. Germline V gene lookup returns CDR1 SGHRS and CDR2 YFSETQ. With V trimmed by 0 bases and J by 7 bases, 4 bases remained unmatched. The CDR3 consists of 15 residues. In DNA form, the CDR3 reads TGCGCCAGCAGCTTGGAGCGGGACAGCAATTCACCCCTCCACTTT. Protein product: CASSLERDSNSPLHF.

This clonotype was observed many times. The V call is TRBV27, the J call TRBJ2-7; 7 bases agree with TRBD2. Losses at the gene ends were 3 bases for V and 5 bases for J; bases not matched to a gene: 13. The V gene's germline CDR1 is MNHEY and CDR2 SMNVEV (reference sequence). This CDR3 comprises 16 residues. CDR3 coding DNA: TGTGCCAGCAGTTTTACAGTGGCGGGAGCCCACCACGAGCAGTACTTC. Translation gives CASSFTVAGAHHEQYF.

This clonotype was observed at least ten times. The J gene is TRBJ1-5, the V gene TRBV6-1; D is unresolved. CDR3 size: 14 residues. Germline CDR1 and CDR2: MNHNS and SASEGT. The V end was cut by 6 bases, the J end by 4 bases, with 13 bases between. The CDR3 region is CASSRAGRNQPQHF. The CDR3 bases are TGTGCCAGCAGCCGGGCGGGTAGAAATCAGCCCCAGCATTTT.

This clonotype was picked up many times. The gene calls are TRBV13 and TRBJ2-7; no clear D. V lost 0 bases and J 7 bases, leaving 7 bases between the germline ends. The CDR3 length is 12 residues. CDR1 is PRHDT, CDR2 FYEKMQ, per germline (reference sequence). The CDR3 loop is CASSLGGLEQYF. As DNA, the CDR3 is TGTGCCAGCAGCTTAGGGGGATTGGAGCAGTACTTC.

This clonotype was detected many times. This rearrangement joins TRBV7-3 to TRBJ2-5, with unresolved D. The CDR3 sequence is 13 residues long. Germline CDR1 reads SGHTA; CDR2 reads FQGTGA. The V end was cut by 4 bases, the J end by 1 base, with 7 bases between. The CDR3 DNA sequence: TGTGCCAGCAGCTCAACAGTCCAAGAGACCCAGTACTTC. Encoded protein: CASSSTVQETQYF.

J is TRBJ2-7 and V is TRBV28, with D possibly being TRBD1 (6 bases). V dropped 4 bases and J dropped 2 bases, with 15 bases sitting between them. Per the germline V gene, CDR1 is MDHEN and CDR2 is SYDVKM. The CDR3 covers 15 residues. CDR3 DNA: TGTGCCAGCAGTTCCTTGAGGGGGAAGACCTACGAGCAGTACTTC. It encodes CASSSLRGKTYEQYF.

The sample holds a few counts of this clonotype. The chain employs TRBV7-8 and TRBJ2-7; D perhaps matches TRBD1 (6 bases). This CDR3 has 17 amino acids. Looked up from germline, CDR1 is SGHVS and CDR2 is FQNEAQ. The V end lost 1 base, the J end lost 2 bases, and 18 bases lay between the germline ends. The CDR3, as DNA: TGTGCCAGCAGCTTAGGTGGGGGTAGGGACAACCCCTACGAGCAGTACTTC. It codes for CASSLGGGRDNPYEQYF.

This clonotype was counted at least ten times. The rearrangement links TRBV28 to TRBJ2-7, with D tentatively TRBD1 (6 bases). The germline V and J ends were trimmed by 4 bases and 2 bases, with 15 bases remaining between them. The CDR3 contains 15 residues. CDR1 is MDHEN and CDR2 is SYDVKM in the germline V gene. The CDR3 protein is CASSSHRDMTYEQYF. CDR3 bases: TGTGCCAGCAGTTCCCACCGGGACATGACCTACGAGCAGTACTTC. Combining the CDR3 with reference TRBV28 and TRBJ2-7 gives the whole variable domain DVKVTQSSRYLVKRTGEKVFLECVQDMDHENMFWYRQDPGLGLRLIYFSYDVKMKEKGDIPEGYSVSREKKERFSLILESASTNQTSMYLCASSSHRDMTYEQYFGPGTRLTVT.

In its sample, this clonotype was seen many times. The rearrangement links TRBV10-3 to TRBJ1-1, with a weak D call TRBD1 (6 bases). The CDR3 runs 13 residues. The germline CDR1 and CDR2 sequences are ENHRY and SYGVKD. The V end was cut by 7 bases, the J end by 1 base, with 10 bases between. CDR3 in amino acids: CAINRQANTEAFF. Here the CDR3 DNA reads TGTGCCATCAACCGACAGGCGAACACTGAAGCTTTCTTT.

This chain joins TRBV6-1 and TRBJ2-7; no clear D. The DNA end is more similar to TRBJ2-1, so the J call may be wrong. This CDR3 has 13 residues. Germline values: CDR1 MNHNS, CDR2 SASEGT. The CDR3 reads CASLVRSSYEQFF. The CDR3 bases are TGTGCCAGCTTGGTCAGGTCCTCCTACGAGCAGTTCTTC.

At least ten counts were recorded for this clonotype. The CDR3 protein is CATSRTGELFF. The CDR3 DNA is TGTGCCACCAGTCGAACCGGGGAGCTGTTTTTT. This sequence joins TRBV24-1 and TRBJ2-2; D is undetermined. CDR1 KGHDR and CDR2 SFDVKD come from the germline V gene. V was shortened by 6 bases and J by 5 bases, with 3 bases between the two germline ends. The CDR3 length is 11 residues.

This clonotype was detected once. The V gene is TRBV2, the J gene TRBJ2-2, with a possible D match to TRBD2 (6 bases). Between the trimmed V and J ends, which lost 8 bases and 5 bases, there was a span of 15 bases. The germline V gene has CDR1 SNHLY and CDR2 FYNNEI. This CDR3 contains 14 residues. The CDR3 region has the DNA TGTGCCAGCGGCGGGACCGTCATAACCGGGGAGCTGTTTTTT. Amino acid sequence: CASGGTVITGELFF.

This clonotype was picked up many times. The V gene is TRBV27, the J gene TRBJ2-7; D is unresolved. V lost 5 bases to trimming and J lost 3 bases, with 17 bases between them. The V gene's germline CDR1 is MNHEY and CDR2 SMNVEV (reference sequence). This CDR3 comprises 15 residues. The CDR3 sequence: CASSPLPTRNYEQYF. CDR3 DNA: TGTGCCAGCAGTCCACTCCCTACAAGAAACTACGAGCAGTACTTC.

This clonotype occurred many times. The chain carries TRBV29-1 and TRBJ1-1; 12 nucleotides match TRBD1. This CDR3 has 17 residues. J lost 7 bases, V lost 0 bases, and 12 bases had no gene match. In germline, CDR1 is SQVTM, CDR2 ANQGSEA. This CDR3 reads CSVEDTGTGGTSREAFF. The CDR3 region has the DNA TGCAGCGTTGAAGATACAGGGACAGGGGGCACCTCCCGTGAAGCTTTCTTT.

This clonotype was detected ten times or more. V usage is TRBV12-3 or TRBV12-4 and J usage is TRBJ2-2, with TRBD2 identical over 7 bases. V shed 6 bases, J shed 5 bases, and the junction held 9 bases outside the gene matches. This CDR3 has 15 residues. The DNA of the CDR3 is TGTGCCAGCAGCCTCCTAGCGGATGGAACCGGGGAGCTGTTTTTT. It is translated as CASSLLADGTGELFF.